Below, 28 T cell receptor beta chains from the same sample are listed, as sequenced in a study of cytomegalovirus exposure and HLA in healthy donors. Profiled with immunoSEQ multiplex PCR; TCRdb holds only in-frame clones, not every one. This table holds about 130,000 clones, around 92% found once. The source material was PBMCs. The receptors here all came from a man under 40 in good health and CMV-seronegative.

The V gene is TRBV5-1, the J gene TRBJ2-7; D might be TRBD1 (6 bases). The CDR3 has 14 amino acids. With 4 bases removed from V and 3 bases from J, the gap between germline ends came to 14 bases. The germline CDR1 and CDR2 sequences are SGHRS and YFSETQ. The CDR3 DNA follows: TGCGCCAGCAGCGTTGAGCAGGGGTACTACGAGCAGTACTTC. Protein product: CASSVEQGYYEQYF.

This clone was seen more than once but under ten times. V gene TRBV28 combines with J gene TRBJ2-7; 7 bases align to TRBD1. CDR3 size: 13 residues. Looked up from germline, CDR1 is MDHEN and CDR2 is SYDVKM. J gave up 2 bases and V 5 bases, and 3 bases lay outside the gene matches. CDR3 sequence: CASSDRAPYEQYF. DNA of the CDR3: TGTGCCAGCAGTGACAGGGCTCCCTACGAGCAGTACTTC.

The V gene is TRBV27, the J gene TRBJ2-5, with D perhaps matching TRBD2 (5 bases). CDR3 size: 14 residues. From germline, CDR1 is MNHEY and CDR2 SMNVEV (reference sequence). Between the trimmed V and J ends, which lost 5 bases and 6 bases, there was a span of 16 bases. The CDR3 nucleotides are TGTGCCAGCAGTAACCCCGGCGGAGGAAAGACCCAGTACTTC. Residues: CASSNPGGGKTQYF.

J is TRBJ2-7 and V is TRBV27, with D maybe TRBD2 (5 bases). Trimming left V 6 bases short and J 1 base short, with 13 bases between. Germline V gives CDR1 MNHEY, CDR2 SMNVEV (reference sequence). The CDR3 sequence is 14 residues long. The CDR3 sequence: CASSPRGASYEQYF. The CDR3 DNA is TGTGCCAGCAGCCCCCGGGGAGCTTCCTACGAGCAGTACTTC.

The chain joins TRBV7-6 to TRBJ2-5, with D perhaps TRBD2 (5 bases). The germline CDR1 and CDR2 sequences are SGHVS and FNYEAQ. V was shortened by 1 base and J by 5 bases, with 14 bases between the two germline ends. The CDR3 runs 15 residues. In DNA form, the CDR3 reads TGTGCCAGCAGCTTAGGCTTTCGGGGAGCGGAGACCCAGTACTTC. It translates to CASSLGFRGAETQYF. Full variable domain (rest looked up from reference TRBV7-6 and TRBJ2-5): GAGVSQSPRYKVTKRGQDVALRCDPISGHVSLYWYRQALGQGPEFLTYFNYEAQQDKSGLPNDRFSAERPEGSISTLTIQRTEQRDSAMYRCASSLGFRGAETQYFGPGTRLLVL.

The chain joins TRBV7-9 to TRBJ1-4, with TRBD1 identical over 7 bases. The CDR3 sequence is 15 residues long. Germline V gene lookup returns CDR1 SEHNR and CDR2 FQNEAQ (reference sequence). The J segment lost 8 bases and the V segment lost 3 bases, leaving 9 bases of the junction unmatched. CDR3 protein: CASSFPGQFGEKLFF. CDR3 DNA sequence: TGTGCCAGCAGCTTCCCGGGACAGTTTGGCGAAAAACTGTTTTTT.

This clone was detected a few times. This rearrangement joins TRBV2 to TRBJ2-4; perhaps TRBD1 as D (5 bases). The ends were cut back, 7 bases at V and 5 bases at J, with 18 bases in the middle. Germline V gene lookup returns CDR1 SNHLY and CDR2 FYNNEI. The CDR3 is made up of 15 amino acids. CDR3 nucleotide sequence: TGTGCCAGCACCCGCCCCGCGCAGGGCCAAAACATTCAGTACTTC. Its translation is CASTRPAQGQNIQYF.

J is TRBJ2-7 and V is TRBV7-9, with D tentatively TRBD1 (6 bases). This CDR3 spans 14 amino acids. Germline lookup yields CDR1 SEHNR and CDR2 FQNEAQ (reference sequence). V lost 0 bases, J lost 5 bases, and 11 bases lay in between. CDR3 sequence: CASSLAVGADEQYF. The CDR3 bases are TGTGCCAGCAGCTTAGCGGTGGGGGCCGACGAGCAGTACTTC.

The chain uses TRBV5-4 and TRBJ1-1, with a weak D call TRBD1 (6 bases). Germline V gives CDR1 SGHNT, CDR2 YYREEE (reference sequence). With 0 bases removed from V and 1 base from J, the gap between germline ends came to 7 bases. This CDR3 has 14 residues. As DNA, the CDR3 is TGTGCCAGCAGCTTGGACAGGGCGAACACTGAAGCTTTCTTT. Encoded protein: CASSLDRANTEAFF.

This clone showed up just once. The V and J genes are TRBV10-3 and TRBJ1-1; the D is unclear. Germline V CDR1 and CDR2: ENHRY, SYGVKD. CDR3 length: 15 amino acids. V was pared by 6 bases and J by 4 bases, with 18 bases between. This CDR3 is CAISASEGWATEAFF. CDR3 nucleotide sequence: TGTGCCATCAGCGCTTCGGAGGGCTGGGCCACTGAAGCTTTCTTT.

This clone turned up a few times. The chain carries TRBV4-2 and TRBJ1-2, with D perhaps TRBD1 (5 bases). This CDR3 contains 15 residues. Trimming removed 6 bases at V and 7 bases at J, with 21 bases between. Germline V CDR1 and CDR2: LGHNA, YNFKEQ. CDR3 bases: TGTGCCAGCAGGCGTTACCAGGAGGGGCGGAGTGGCTACACCTTC. As protein: CASRRYQEGRSGYTF.

The chain is built from TRBV5-4 and TRBJ2-1; 8 nucleotides align to TRBD2. Per the germline V gene, CDR1 is SGHNT and CDR2 is YYREEE (reference sequence). The J segment lost 4 bases and the V segment lost 3 bases, leaving 12 bases of the junction unmatched. CDR3 length: 17 residues. CDR3 coding DNA: TGTGCCAGCAGCTCCGGGGGGGGCCATCCCGGTTACAATGAGCAGTTCTTC. It codes for CASSSGGGHPGYNEQFF.

V and J are TRBV18 and TRBJ1-6, with 8 bases identical to TRBD1. In germline, CDR1 is KGHSH, CDR2 LQKENI. J was trimmed by 7 bases and V by 3 bases; bases with no gene match: 5. The length of the CDR3 is 15 residues. Here the CDR3 DNA reads TGTGCCAGCTCACCGACAGGGGTTGGGAATTCACCCCTCCACTTT. The encoded protein is CASSPTGVGNSPLHF.

The count of this clone is one. The rearrangement links TRBV7-2 to TRBJ2-1; possible D gene TRBD2, 5 bases. Germline assignment: CDR1 SGHTA and CDR2 FQGNSA. Trimming pared 5 bases from V and 3 bases from J, leaving 11 bases between. The CDR3 is 14 residues long. The CDR3 DNA is TGTGCCAGCAGCCTCGGGGTCCACTACAATGAGCAGTTCTTC. This encodes CASSLGVHYNEQFF.

The V and J genes are TRBV6-1 and TRBJ2-3; TRBD2 matches 9 bases. The germline CDR1 and CDR2 sequences are MNHNS and SASEGT. There are 15 residues in the CDR3. V shed 8 bases and J 1 base; nucleotides not matched to a gene: 7. This CDR3 is CASGGIAGGTDTQYF. As DNA, the CDR3 is TGTGCCAGCGGGGGCATAGCGGGGGGCACAGATACGCAGTATTTT.

The chain couples TRBV19 to TRBJ1-1, with D possibly TRBD1 on 5 matching bases. Germline V lookup: CDR1 LNHDA, CDR2 SQIVND (reference sequence). This CDR3 has 15 amino acids. V was clipped by 3 bases and J by 4 bases, with 15 bases between them. CDR3 residues: CASSIWAGQATEAFF. As DNA, the CDR3 is TGTGCCAGTAGTATTTGGGCAGGGCAGGCCACTGAAGCTTTCTTT.

This clone has only one observation. The sample carries other DNA sequences with the same CDR3. The chain has TRBV27 and TRBJ2-7; D may be TRBD2 (6 bases). Trimming removed 3 bases from V and 4 bases from J, with 7 bases in between. This CDR3 spans 12 amino acids. Germline-derived CDR1 and CDR2 are MNHEY and SMNVEV (reference sequence). CDR3 DNA sequence: TGTGCCAGCAGTTTTGGGGGGTACGAGCAGTACTTC. Its translation is CASSFGGYEQYF.

This clone was seen a few times. This rearrangement joins TRBV29-1 to TRBJ1-2; D gene unclear. V shed 4 bases and J shed 0 bases, with 9 bases lying between them. Germline V CDR1 and CDR2: SQVTM, ANQGSEA. CDR3 length: 13 residues. The CDR3 region has the DNA TGCAGCGTTGCTAGAGAAGCTAACTATGGCTACACCTTC. Encoded protein: CSVAREANYGYTF.

The chain recombines TRBV6-1 with TRBJ2-2; D may be TRBD1 (7 bases). The CDR3 runs to 14 residues. Germline lookup yields CDR1 MNHNS and CDR2 SASEGT. V gave up 8 bases and J gave up 4 bases, with 14 bases separating them. Here the CDR3 reads CASGRTGITGELFF. CDR3 DNA: TGTGCCAGCGGGAGGACAGGTATCACCGGGGAGCTGTTTTTT.

This chain joins TRBV27 and TRBJ2-7; 10 positions agree with TRBD1. After removal of 6 bases from V and 6 bases from J, the junction contained 8 bases not matched to a gene. This CDR3 spans 14 amino acids. Germline loops: CDR1 MNHEY, CDR2 SMNVEV (reference sequence). The CDR3 loop reads CASSLDGTGVEQYF. In DNA form, the CDR3 reads TGTGCCAGCAGCCTGGATGGGACAGGGGTCGAGCAGTACTTC.

The chain couples TRBV2 to TRBJ1-2, with 10 bases fitting TRBD1. V lost 4 bases and J lost 6; bases outside the gene matches: 5. Germline CDR1 is SNHLY and CDR2 is FYNNEI. The CDR3 has 14 residues. In DNA form, the CDR3 reads TGTGCCAGCAGTGTTTGGACAGGGGGAAATGGCTACACCTTC. Protein product: CASSVWTGGNGYTF.

This chain joins TRBV7-9 and TRBJ1-1; D is perhaps TRBD1 (5 bases). V was shortened by 5 bases and J by 1 base, with 8 bases between the two germline ends. Germline CDR1 and CDR2: SEHNR and FQNEAQ (reference sequence). The CDR3 totals 13 residues. The CDR3 spells CASSLTENTEAFF. The CDR3 region has the DNA TGTGCCAGCAGCCTGACAGAGAACACTGAAGCTTTCTTT.

The chain combines TRBV11-2 with TRBJ2-2; 10 bases line up with TRBD1. Germline CDR1 reads SGHAT; CDR2 reads FQNNGV. The CDR3 covers 17 residues. V shed 5 bases, J shed 6 bases, and the junction held 12 bases outside the gene matches. The CDR3 DNA is TGTGCCAGCAGCGAAAGAGTGGGACAGGGGACGTCCGGGGAGCTGTTTTTT. It is translated as CASSERVGQGTSGELFF.

V gene TRBV7-9 combines with J gene TRBJ1-1; no firm D call. The CDR3 is 13 residues long. Trimming left V 5 bases short and J 4 bases short, with 11 bases between. Looked up from germline, CDR1 is SEHNR and CDR2 is FQNEAQ (reference sequence). CDR3 sequence reads: CASSLEEGTEAFF. CDR3 bases: TGTGCCAGCAGCCTCGAAGAGGGCACTGAAGCTTTCTTT.

The V gene is TRBV5-6, the J gene TRBJ2-1; no definite D call. V lost 4 bases and J lost 0, with 17 bases in between. The CDR3 runs 17 residues. In germline, CDR1 is SGHDT, CDR2 YYEEEE. The CDR3 DNA reads as TGTGCCAGCAGCCAAAAATCTGGTTTTAGCTCCTACAATGAGCAGTTCTTC. This encodes CASSQKSGFSSYNEQFF.

The rearrangement joins TRBV11-2 to TRBJ2-1, with TRBD2 matching 12 bases. V gave up 1 base and J gave up 0 bases; unmatched junction bases: 7. This CDR3 spans 19 amino acids. Germline V gene sequence: CDR1 SGHAT, CDR2 FQNNGV. CDR3 residues: CASSLGFLAGGRSYNEQFF. The CDR3, as DNA: TGTGCCAGCAGCTTAGGGTTTCTAGCGGGGGGGCGCTCCTACAATGAGCAGTTCTTC.

This chain connects TRBV4-2 to TRBJ2-2; D is ambiguous. The CDR3 has 13 residues. Trimming took off 6 bases at V and 4 bases at J, with 9 bases between the two ends. Germline loops: CDR1 LGHNA, CDR2 YNFKEQ. In DNA form, the CDR3 reads TGTGCCAGCAGTTACGGTGGCACCGGGGAGCTGTTTTTT. Translating it yields CASSYGGTGELFF.

This clone was found once. The chain combines TRBV9 with TRBJ2-5; the match to TRBD2 covers 7 bases. The ends lost 1 base at V and 3 bases at J; junction bases unmatched: 6. Germline V CDR1 and CDR2: SGDLS, YYNGEE. The CDR3 spans 15 residues. The CDR3 is CASSVLPGGKETQYF. DNA of the CDR3: TGTGCCAGCAGCGTACTCCCGGGGGGTAAAGAGACCCAGTACTTC.